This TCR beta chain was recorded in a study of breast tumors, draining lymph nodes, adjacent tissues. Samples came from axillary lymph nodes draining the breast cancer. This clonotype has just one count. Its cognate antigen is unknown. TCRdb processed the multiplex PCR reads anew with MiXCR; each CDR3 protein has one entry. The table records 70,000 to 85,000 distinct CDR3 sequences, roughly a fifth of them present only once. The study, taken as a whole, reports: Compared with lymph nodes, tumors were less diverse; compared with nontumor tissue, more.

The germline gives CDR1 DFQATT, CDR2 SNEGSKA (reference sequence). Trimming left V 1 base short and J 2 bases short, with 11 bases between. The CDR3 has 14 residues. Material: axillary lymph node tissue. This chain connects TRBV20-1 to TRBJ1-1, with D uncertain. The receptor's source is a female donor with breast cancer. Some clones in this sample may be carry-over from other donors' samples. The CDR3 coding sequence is TGCAGTGCTAGAGTCGGACCGGGCAACACTGAAGCTTTCTTT. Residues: CSARVGPGNTEAFF.